This TCR beta chain was sequenced during a study of T cell responses to AZD1222 COVID-19 vaccine. Overall study findings and caveats: Once two AZD1222 doses were given, Spike-specific TCR breadth and depth went up. Among the donors, most were white British and more were female, and clonal diversity was possibly underestimated. Seropositivity was recorded at baseline in only 6 or 7 AZD1222 recipients. Samples come after the peak T cell response, not at day 14.

To note about this clone: The antigen is unknown.

Germline-derived CDR1 and CDR2 are MGHRA and YSYEKL. The V gene lost 3 bases and the J gene lost 0 bases, with 12 bases spanning the gap. The CDR3 spans 16 residues. Generated by immunoSEQ multiplex PCR, the TCRdb table keeps only in-frame clones and is missing some. This table has 250,000 or so clones, more than 85% appearing once. Sequenced here: peripheral blood, sampled on day 0 of AZD1222 vaccination. This TCR came from an adult in good health. This chain connects TRBV4-1 to TRBJ2-4; D gene uncertain. The CDR3 region is CASSHSSTLAKNIQYF. Written as DNA, the CDR3 is TGCGCCAGCAGCCATTCAAGCACACTAGCCAAAAACATTCAGTACTTC.